The TCR beta chain described here comes from a study of control samples from healthy donors and cancer patients. V lost 2 bases and J lost 0; bases outside the gene matches: 3. The CDR3 runs to 15 residues. Germline V CDR1 and CDR2: KGHSH, LQKENI. Method: immunoSEQ multiplex PCR; TCRdb's copy keeps in-frame clones and lacks some. The profile shows tens of thousands of clones, approximately 86% of them singletons. The rearrangement links TRBV18 to TRBJ2-5; TRBD1 matches at 7 bases. Sequencing was performed on PBMCs. This clonotype was sampled from a woman in her forties or fifties with lung cancer. Here the CDR3 DNA reads TGTGCCAGCTCACCAGTGGGACAGTACCAAGAGACCCAGTACTTC. It translates to CASSPVGQYQETQYF.